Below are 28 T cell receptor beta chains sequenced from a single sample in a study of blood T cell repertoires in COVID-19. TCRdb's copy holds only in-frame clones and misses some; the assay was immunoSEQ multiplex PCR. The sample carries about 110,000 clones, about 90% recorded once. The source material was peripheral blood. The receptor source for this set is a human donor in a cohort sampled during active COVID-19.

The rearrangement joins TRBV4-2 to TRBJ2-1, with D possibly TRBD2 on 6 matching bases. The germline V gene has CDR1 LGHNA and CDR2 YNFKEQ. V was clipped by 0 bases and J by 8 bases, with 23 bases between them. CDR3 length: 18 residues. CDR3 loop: CASSQDLPRGTIQYEQFF. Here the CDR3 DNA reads TGTGCCAGCAGCCAAGATCTCCCCCGGGGGACCATACAATATGAGCAGTTCTTC.

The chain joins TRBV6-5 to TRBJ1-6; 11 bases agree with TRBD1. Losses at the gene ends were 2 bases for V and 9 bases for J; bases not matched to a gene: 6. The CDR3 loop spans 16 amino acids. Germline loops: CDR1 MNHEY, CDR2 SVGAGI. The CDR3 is CASSYGDRGTASPLHF. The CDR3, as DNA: TGTGCCAGCAGTTACGGGGACAGGGGGACGGCTTCACCCCTCCACTTT.

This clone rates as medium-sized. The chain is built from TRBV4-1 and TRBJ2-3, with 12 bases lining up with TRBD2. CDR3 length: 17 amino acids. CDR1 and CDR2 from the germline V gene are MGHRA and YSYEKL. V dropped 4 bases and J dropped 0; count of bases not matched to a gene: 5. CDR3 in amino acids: CASSPRTSGDSTDTQYF. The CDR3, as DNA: TGCGCCAGCAGCCCCAGGACTAGCGGGGATAGCACAGATACGCAGTATTTT.

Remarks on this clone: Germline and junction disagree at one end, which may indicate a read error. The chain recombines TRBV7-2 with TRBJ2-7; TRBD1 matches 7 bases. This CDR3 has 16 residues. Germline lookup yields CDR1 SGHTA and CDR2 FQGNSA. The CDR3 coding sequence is TGTGCCAGCAGCTTAGGAGTGGACAGGCGCTCCCACGAGCAGTACTTC. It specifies CASSLGVDRRSHEQYF.

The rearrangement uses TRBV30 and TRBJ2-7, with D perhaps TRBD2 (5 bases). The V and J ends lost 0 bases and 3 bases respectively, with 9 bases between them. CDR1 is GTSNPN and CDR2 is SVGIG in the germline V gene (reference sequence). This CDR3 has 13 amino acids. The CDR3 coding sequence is TGTGCCTGGAGTGTAAGCAGCGGCTACGAGCAGTACTTC. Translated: CAWSVSSGYEQYF. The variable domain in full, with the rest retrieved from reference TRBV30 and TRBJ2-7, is SQTIHQWPATLVQPVGSPLSLECTVEGTSNPNLYWYRQAAGRGLQLLFYSVGIGQISSEVPQNLSASRPQDRQFILSSKKLLLSDSGFYLCAWSVSSGYEQYFGPGTRLTVT.

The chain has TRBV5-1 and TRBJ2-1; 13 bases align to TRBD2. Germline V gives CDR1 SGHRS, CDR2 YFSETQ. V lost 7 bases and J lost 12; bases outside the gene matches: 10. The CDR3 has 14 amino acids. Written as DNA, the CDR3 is TGCGCCAGCCCCCCCAGACTAGCGGGAGGTCTGCAGTTCTTC. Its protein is CASPPRLAGGLQFF.

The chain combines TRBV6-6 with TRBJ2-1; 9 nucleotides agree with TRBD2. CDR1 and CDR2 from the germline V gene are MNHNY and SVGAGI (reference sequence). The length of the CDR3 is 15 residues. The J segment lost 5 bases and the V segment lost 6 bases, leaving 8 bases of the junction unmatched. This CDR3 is CASSRLAESNNEQFF. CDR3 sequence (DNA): TGTGCCAGCAGCAGACTAGCGGAGTCTAACAATGAGCAGTTCTTC.

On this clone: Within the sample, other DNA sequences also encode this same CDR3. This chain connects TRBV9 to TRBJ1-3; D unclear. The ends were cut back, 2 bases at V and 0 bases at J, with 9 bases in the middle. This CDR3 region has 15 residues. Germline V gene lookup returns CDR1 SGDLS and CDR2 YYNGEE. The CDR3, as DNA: TGTGCCAGCAGCGTCGACACGGCCTCTGGAAACACCATATATTTT. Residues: CASSVDTASGNTIYF.

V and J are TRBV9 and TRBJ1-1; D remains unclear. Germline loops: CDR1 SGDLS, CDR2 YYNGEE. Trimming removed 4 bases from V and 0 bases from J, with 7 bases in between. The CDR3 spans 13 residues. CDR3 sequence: CASSPDMNTEAFF. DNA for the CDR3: TGTGCCAGCAGCCCAGACATGAACACTGAAGCTTTCTTT.

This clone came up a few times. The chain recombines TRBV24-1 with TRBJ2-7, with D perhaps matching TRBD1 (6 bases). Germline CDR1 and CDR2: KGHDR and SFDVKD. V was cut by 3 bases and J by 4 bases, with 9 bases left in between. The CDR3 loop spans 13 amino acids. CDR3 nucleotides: TGTGCCACCAGTGATGATAGGGGGTACGAGCAGTACTTC. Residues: CATSDDRGYEQYF.

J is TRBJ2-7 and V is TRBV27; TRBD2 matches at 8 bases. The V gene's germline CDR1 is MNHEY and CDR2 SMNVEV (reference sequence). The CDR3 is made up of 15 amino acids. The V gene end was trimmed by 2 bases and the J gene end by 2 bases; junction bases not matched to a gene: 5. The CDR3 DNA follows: TGTGCCAGCAGTTTAAAGTTAGCGGGAACCTACGAGCAGTACTTC. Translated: CASSLKLAGTYEQYF.

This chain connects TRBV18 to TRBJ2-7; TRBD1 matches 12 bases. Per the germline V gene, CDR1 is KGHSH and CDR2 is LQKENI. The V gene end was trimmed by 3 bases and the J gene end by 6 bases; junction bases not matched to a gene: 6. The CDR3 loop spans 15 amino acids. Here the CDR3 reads CASSPPGQGASEQYF. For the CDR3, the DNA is TGTGCCAGCTCACCTCCGGGACAGGGGGCGAGCGAGCAGTACTTC.

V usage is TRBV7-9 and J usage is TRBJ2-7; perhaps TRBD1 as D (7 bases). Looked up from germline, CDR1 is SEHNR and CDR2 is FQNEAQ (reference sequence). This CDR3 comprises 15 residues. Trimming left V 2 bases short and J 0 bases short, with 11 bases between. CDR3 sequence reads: CASSLPGGSSYEQYF. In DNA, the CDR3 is TGTGCCAGCAGCTTACCAGGGGGGAGCTCCTACGAGCAGTACTTC. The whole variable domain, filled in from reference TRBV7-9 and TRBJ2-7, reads DTGVSQNPRHKITKRGQNVTFRCDPISEHNRLYWYRQTLGQGPEFLTYFQNEAQLEKSRLLSDRFSAERPKGSFSTLEIQRTEQGDSAMYLCASSLPGGSSYEQYFGPGTRLTVT.

The CDR3 here is CASSPSQISGGLKETQYF. CDR3 DNA sequence: TGTGCCAGCAGCCCCTCGCAGATTAGCGGGGGGCTGAAAGAGACCCAGTACTTC. The rearrangement uses TRBV27 and TRBJ2-5, with 10 bases fitting TRBD2. CDR1 and CDR2 (germline): MNHEY, SMNVEV (reference sequence). The CDR3 loop spans 18 amino acids. V was clipped by 6 bases and J by 3 bases; unmatched bases: 16.

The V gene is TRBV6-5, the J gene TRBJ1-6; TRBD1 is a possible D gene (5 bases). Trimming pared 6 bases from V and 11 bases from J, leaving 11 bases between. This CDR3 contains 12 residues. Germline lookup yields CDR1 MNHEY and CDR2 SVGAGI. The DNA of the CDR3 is TGTGCCAGCAGGGGCAGGGAAGCACCCCTCCACTTT. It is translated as CASRGREAPLHF.

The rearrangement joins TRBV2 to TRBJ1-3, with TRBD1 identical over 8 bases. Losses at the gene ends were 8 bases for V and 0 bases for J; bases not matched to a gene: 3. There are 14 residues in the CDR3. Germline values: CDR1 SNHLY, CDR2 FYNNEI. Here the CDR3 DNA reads TGTGCCAGCGGGACAGGTTACTCTGGAAACACCATATATTTT. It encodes CASGTGYSGNTIYF. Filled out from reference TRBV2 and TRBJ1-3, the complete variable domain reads EPEVTQTPSHQVTQMGQEVILRCVPISNHLYFYWYRQILGQKVEFLVSFYNNEISEKSEIFDDQFSVERPDGSNFTLKIRSTKLEDSAMYFCASGTGYSGNTIYFGEGSWLTVV.

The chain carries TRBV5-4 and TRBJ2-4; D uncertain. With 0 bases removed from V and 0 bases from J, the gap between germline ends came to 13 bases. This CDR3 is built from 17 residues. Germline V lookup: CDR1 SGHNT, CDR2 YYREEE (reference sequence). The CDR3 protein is CASSLVGEELAKNIQYF. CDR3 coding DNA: TGTGCCAGCAGCTTGGTAGGCGAGGAACTAGCCAAAAACATTCAGTACTTC.

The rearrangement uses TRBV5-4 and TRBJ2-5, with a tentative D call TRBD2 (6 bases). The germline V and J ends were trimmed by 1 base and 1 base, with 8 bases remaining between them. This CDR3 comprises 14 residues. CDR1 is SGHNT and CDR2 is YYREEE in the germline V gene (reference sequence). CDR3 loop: CASSLLAAQETQYF. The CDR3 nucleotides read TGTGCCAGCAGCTTGTTAGCGGCCCAAGAGACCCAGTACTTC.

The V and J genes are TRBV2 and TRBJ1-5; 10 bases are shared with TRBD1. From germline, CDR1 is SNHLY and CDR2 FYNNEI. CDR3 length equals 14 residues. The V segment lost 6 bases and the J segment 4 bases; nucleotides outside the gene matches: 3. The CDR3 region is CASRLGQGNQPQHF. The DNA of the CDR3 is TGTGCCAGCAGGCTGGGACAGGGGAATCAGCCCCAGCATTTT.

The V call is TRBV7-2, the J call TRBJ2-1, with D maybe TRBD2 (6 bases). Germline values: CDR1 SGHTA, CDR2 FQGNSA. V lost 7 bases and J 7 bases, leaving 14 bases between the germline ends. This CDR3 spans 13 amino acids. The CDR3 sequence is CASTGVRGNEQFF. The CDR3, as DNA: TGTGCCAGCACGGGGGTACGGGGGAATGAGCAGTTCTTC.

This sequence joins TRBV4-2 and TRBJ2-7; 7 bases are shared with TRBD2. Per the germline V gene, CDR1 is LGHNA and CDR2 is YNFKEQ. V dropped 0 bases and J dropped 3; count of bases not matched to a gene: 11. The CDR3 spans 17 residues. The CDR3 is CASSQDPPPGGFYEQYF. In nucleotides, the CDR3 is TGTGCCAGCAGCCAAGATCCCCCCCCGGGGGGTTTCTACGAGCAGTACTTC.

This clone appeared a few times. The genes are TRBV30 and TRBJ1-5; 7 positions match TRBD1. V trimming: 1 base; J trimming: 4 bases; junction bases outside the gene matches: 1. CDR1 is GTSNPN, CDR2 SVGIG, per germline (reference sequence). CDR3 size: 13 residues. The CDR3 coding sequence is TGTGCCTGGAGTGAACAGGGGAATCAGCCCCAGCATTTT. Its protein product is CAWSEQGNQPQHF.

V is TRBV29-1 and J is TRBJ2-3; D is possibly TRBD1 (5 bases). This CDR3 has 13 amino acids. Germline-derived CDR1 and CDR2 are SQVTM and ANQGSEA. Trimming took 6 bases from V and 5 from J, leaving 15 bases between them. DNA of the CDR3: TGCAGCGTCCCCTGGGGCGGTGGAGATACGCAGTATTTT. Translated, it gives CSVPWGGGDTQYF.

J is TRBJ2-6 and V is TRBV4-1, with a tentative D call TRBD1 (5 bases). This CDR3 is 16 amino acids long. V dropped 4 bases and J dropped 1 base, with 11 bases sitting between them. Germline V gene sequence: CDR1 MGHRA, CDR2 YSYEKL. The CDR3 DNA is TGCGCCAGCAGCCTTATTCCAGGGTCTGGGGCCAACGTCCTGACTTTC. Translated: CASSLIPGSGANVLTF.

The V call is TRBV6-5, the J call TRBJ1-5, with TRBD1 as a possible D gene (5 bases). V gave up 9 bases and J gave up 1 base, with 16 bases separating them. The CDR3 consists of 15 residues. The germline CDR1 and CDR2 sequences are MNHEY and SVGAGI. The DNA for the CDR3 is TGTGCCAGTCGGACGACAGAATCCAGCAATCAGCCCCAGCATTTT. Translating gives CASRTTESSNQPQHF.

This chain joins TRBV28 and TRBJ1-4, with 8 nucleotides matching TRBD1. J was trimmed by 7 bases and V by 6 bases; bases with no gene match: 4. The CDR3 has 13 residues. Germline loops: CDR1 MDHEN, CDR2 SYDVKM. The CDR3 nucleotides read TGTGCCAGCAGGGGAACAGGGGGTGAAAAACTGTTTTTT. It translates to CASRGTGGEKLFF.

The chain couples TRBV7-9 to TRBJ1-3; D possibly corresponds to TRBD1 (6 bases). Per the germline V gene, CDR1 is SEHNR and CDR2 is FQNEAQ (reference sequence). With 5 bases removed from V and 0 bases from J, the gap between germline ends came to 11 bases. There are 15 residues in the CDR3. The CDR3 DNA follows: TGTGCCAGCAGCCGGACAGACCTCTCTGGAAACACCATATATTTT. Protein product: CASSRTDLSGNTIYF.

The CDR3 is CASSPRQGRYTEAFF. The DNA for the CDR3 is TGTGCCAGCAGCCCAAGACAGGGCCGGTATACTGAAGCTTTCTTT. The chain links TRBV3-1 (or the pseudogene TRBV3-2) to TRBJ1-1; 7 bases are shared with TRBD1. Per germline, CDR1 LGHDT and CDR2 YNNKEL (reference sequence). With V trimmed by 4 bases and J by 5 bases, 10 bases remained unmatched. The CDR3 is 15 amino acids.